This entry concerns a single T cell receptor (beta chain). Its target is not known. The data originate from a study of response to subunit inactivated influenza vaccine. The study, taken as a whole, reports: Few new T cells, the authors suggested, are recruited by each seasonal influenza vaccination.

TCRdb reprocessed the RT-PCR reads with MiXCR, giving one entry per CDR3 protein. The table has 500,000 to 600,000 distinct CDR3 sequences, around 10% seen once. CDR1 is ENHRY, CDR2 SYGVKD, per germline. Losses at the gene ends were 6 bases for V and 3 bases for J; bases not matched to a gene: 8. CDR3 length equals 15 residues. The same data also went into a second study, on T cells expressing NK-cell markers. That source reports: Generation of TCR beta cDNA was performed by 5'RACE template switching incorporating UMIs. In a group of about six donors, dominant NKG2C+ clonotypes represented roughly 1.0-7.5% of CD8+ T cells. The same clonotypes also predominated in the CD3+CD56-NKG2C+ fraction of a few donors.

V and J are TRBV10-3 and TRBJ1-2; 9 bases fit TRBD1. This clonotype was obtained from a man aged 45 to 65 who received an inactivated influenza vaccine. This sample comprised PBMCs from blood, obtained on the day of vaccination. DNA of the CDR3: TGTGCCATCAGGGCTGGGACAGGGACGCACTATGGCTACACCTTC. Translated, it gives CAIRAGTGTHYGYTF.